Sequencing of this T cell receptor beta chain was carried out in a study of T cells in Graves' hyperthyroidism and ophthalmopathy. In the study overall: At initial diagnosis, before any treatment had begun, peripheral blood was obtained. Overall study findings and caveats: The model identified upcoming ophthalmopathy a median approximately six months ahead of onset.

As regards this clonotype: Its target is not known.

It was RNA transcripts that yielded the amplified TCR beta CDR3 regions. First-round RT-PCR of the TCR CDR3 relied on the HTBI primer set. TCRdb ran MiXCR on the multiplex PCR reads and lists one entry per CDR3 protein. Here the sample spans about 400,000 distinct CDR3 sequences, more than 12% being singletons. Trimming took 2 bases from V and 6 from J, leaving 10 bases between them. The CDR3 consists of 13 residues. The V gene's germline CDR1 is LNHDA and CDR2 SQIVND (reference sequence). Patients aged 18 to 65 with hyperthyroidism were newly diagnosed, with duration under 2 months. Uncontrolled infection, other autoimmune disease, pregnancy or lactation barred patients from enrollment.

The chain carries TRBV19 and TRBJ1-1; D gene uncertain. The sequenced sample was blood. The sequence came from a woman in her 30s with Graves' hyperthyroidism. CDR3 DNA sequence: TGTGCCAGTAGTATAAGCGGCGTGGCTGAAGCTTTCTTT. It encodes CASSISGVAEAFF.